These 12 T cell receptor beta chains share one sample of origin, sequenced in a study of blood T cell repertoires in COVID-19. Generated by immunoSEQ multiplex PCR, the TCRdb table keeps only in-frame clones and is missing some. The table lists more than 95,000 clones, just over 85% of them singletons. The sequencing input was peripheral blood. The origin of the receptors is a human donor in a cohort sampled during active COVID-19.

This sequence joins TRBV19 and TRBJ1-4; weak D call: TRBD1 (6 bases). Germline CDR1 is LNHDA and CDR2 is SQIVND (reference sequence). The CDR3 runs 16 residues. Trimming cost V 1 base and J 8 bases, with 17 bases left between them. The CDR3 region is CASSIGRTALREKLFF. CDR3 coding DNA: TGTGCCAGTAGTATAGGCCGGACAGCGTTAAGGGAAAAACTGTTTTTT.

This chain joins TRBV9 and TRBJ2-7, with 8 bases identical to TRBD2. V shed 0 bases, J shed 2 bases, and the junction held 4 bases outside the gene matches. The V gene's germline CDR1 is SGDLS and CDR2 YYNGEE. CDR3 length: 15 amino acids. The CDR3 DNA reads TGTGCCAGCAGCGTAGAACTAGCGGCCCCCTACGAGCAGTACTTC. Translated, it gives CASSVELAAPYEQYF.

The chain carries TRBV3-1 (or the pseudogene TRBV3-2) and TRBJ2-7, with TRBD1 matching 9 bases. The germline gives CDR1 LGHDT, CDR2 YNNKEL (reference sequence). V lost 4 bases, J lost 3 bases, and 4 bases stayed unmatched. This CDR3 contains 14 residues. This CDR3 is CASSLGQGNYEQYF. The CDR3 DNA sequence: TGTGCCAGCAGCCTGGGACAGGGAAACTACGAGCAGTACTTC.

The V call is TRBV29-1, the J call TRBJ2-2; D might be TRBD2 (6 bases). The CDR3 consists of 16 residues. Trimming left V 0 bases short and J 2 bases short, with 13 bases between. Germline CDR1 is SQVTM and CDR2 is ANQGSEA. CDR3 nucleotides: TGCAGCGTTGAAGATGTGGGCGGGACCAACACCGGGGAGCTGTTTTTT. Translated, it gives CSVEDVGGTNTGELFF.

This chain connects TRBV4-3 to TRBJ2-2; 9 bases are a match to TRBD2. This CDR3 region has 14 residues. Germline V lookup: CDR1 LGHNA, CDR2 YSLEER. V lost 7 bases to trimming and J lost 1 base; unmatched junction nucleotides: 1. In DNA, the CDR3 is TGCGCCAGCACGCGGGAGGGGAACACCGGGGAGCTGTTTTTT. It is translated as CASTREGNTGELFF.

This clone was observed a handful of times. The chain recombines TRBV7-9 with TRBJ1-1, with D tentatively TRBD1 (5 bases). CDR1 SEHNR and CDR2 FQNEAQ come from the germline V gene (reference sequence). V was trimmed by 3 bases and J by 3 bases, leaving 8 bases between them. The CDR3 totals 13 residues. CDR3 sequence (DNA): TGTGCCAGCAGCTTCTCGGGGGACACTGAAGCTTTCTTT. It is translated as CASSFSGDTEAFF.

This chain joins TRBV18 and TRBJ1-1, with D possibly matching TRBD1 (6 bases). Trimming left V 4 bases short and J 2 bases short, with 14 bases between. The CDR3 covers 15 residues. The germline gives CDR1 KGHSH, CDR2 LQKENI. The CDR3 DNA follows: TGTGCCAGCTCACGAGTGGGACAACTCAACACTGAAGCTTTCTTT. This sequence encodes CASSRVGQLNTEAFF.

This chain uses TRBV7-9 with TRBJ1-2; tentatively, D is TRBD1 (5 bases). Trimming pared 2 bases from V and 6 bases from J, leaving 10 bases between. The CDR3 consists of 13 residues. Germline assignment: CDR1 SEHNR and CDR2 FQNEAQ (reference sequence). The chain's CDR3 is CASSLNQGDGYTF. The CDR3 DNA follows: TGTGCCAGCAGCTTAAACCAAGGGGATGGCTACACCTTC.

The chain links TRBV5-1 to TRBJ2-5, with D uncertain. The germline CDR1 and CDR2 sequences are SGHRS and YFSETQ. V was shortened by 4 bases and J by 4 bases, with 11 bases between the two germline ends. CDR3 length: 13 amino acids. Here the CDR3 reads CASSGRPRETQYF. CDR3 in DNA: TGCGCCAGCAGCGGCCGCCCTCGAGAGACCCAGTACTTC.

The V and J genes are TRBV5-1 and TRBJ2-7, with 9 bases matching TRBD1. The CDR3 loop spans 16 amino acids. Germline V lookup: CDR1 SGHRS, CDR2 YFSETQ. V was clipped by 2 bases and J by 3 bases; unmatched bases: 9. As DNA, the CDR3 is TGCGCCAGCAGCTTTGACGGGACAGGGTTTGGCTACGAGCAGTACTTC. Its protein is CASSFDGTGFGYEQYF.

The genes are TRBV12-5 and TRBJ1-2, with a possible D match to TRBD1 (6 bases). There are 15 residues in the CDR3. Germline assignment: CDR1 LGHNT and CDR2 FRNRAP. The V and J ends lost 5 bases and 4 bases respectively, with 17 bases between them. The CDR3 here is CASGQQGQRLYGYTF. CDR3 sequence (DNA): TGTGCTAGTGGTCAACAGGGCCAGCGGCTCTATGGCTACACCTTC. Using reference TRBV12-5 and TRBJ1-2 for the parts outside the CDR3, the full variable domain is DARVTQTPRHKVTEMGQEVTMRCQPILGHNTVFWYRQTMMQGLELLAYFRNRAPLDDSGMPKDRFSAEMPDATLATLKIQPSEPRDSAVYFCASGQQGQRLYGYTFGSGTRLTVV.

The chain joins TRBV6-6 to TRBJ1-4, with D maybe TRBD1 (5 bases). CDR3 length equals 15 residues. V lost 0 bases and J lost 8, with 13 bases in between. Germline V lookup: CDR1 MNHNY, CDR2 SVGAGI (reference sequence). The CDR3 sequence: CASSYSGRADEKLFF. The CDR3 DNA is TGTGCCAGCAGTTACTCGGGCAGGGCGGACGAAAAACTGTTTTTT.